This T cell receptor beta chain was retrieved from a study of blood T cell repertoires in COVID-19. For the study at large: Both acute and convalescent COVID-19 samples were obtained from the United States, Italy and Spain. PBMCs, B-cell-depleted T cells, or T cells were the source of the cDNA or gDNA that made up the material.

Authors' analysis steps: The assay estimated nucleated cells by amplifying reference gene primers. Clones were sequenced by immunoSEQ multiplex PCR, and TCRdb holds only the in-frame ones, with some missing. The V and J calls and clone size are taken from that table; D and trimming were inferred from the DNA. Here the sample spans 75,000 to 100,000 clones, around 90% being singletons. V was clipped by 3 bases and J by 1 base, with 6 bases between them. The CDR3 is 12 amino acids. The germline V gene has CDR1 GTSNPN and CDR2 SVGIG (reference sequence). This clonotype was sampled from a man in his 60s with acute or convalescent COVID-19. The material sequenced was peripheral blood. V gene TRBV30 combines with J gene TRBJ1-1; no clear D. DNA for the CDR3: TGTGCCTGGAGGGGGAGGAACACTGAAGCTTTCTTT. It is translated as CAWRGRNTEAFF.